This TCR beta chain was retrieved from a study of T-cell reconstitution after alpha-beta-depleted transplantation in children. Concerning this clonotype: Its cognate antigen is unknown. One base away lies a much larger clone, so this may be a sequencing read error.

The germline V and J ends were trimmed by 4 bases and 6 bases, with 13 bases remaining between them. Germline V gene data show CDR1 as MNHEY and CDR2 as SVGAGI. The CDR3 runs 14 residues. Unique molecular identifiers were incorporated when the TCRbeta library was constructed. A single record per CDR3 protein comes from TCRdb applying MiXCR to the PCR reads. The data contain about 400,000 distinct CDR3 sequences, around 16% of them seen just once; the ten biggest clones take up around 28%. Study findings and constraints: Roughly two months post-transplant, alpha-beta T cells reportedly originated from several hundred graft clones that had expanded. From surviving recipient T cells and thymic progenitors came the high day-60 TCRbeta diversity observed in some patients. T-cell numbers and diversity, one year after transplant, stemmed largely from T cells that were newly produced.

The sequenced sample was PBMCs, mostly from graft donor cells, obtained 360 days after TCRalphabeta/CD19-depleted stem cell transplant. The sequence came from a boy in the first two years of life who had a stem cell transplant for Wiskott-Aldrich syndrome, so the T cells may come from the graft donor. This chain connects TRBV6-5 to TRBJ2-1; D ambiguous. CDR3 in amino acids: CASSLESYGNEQFF. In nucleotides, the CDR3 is TGTGCCAGCAGTTTGGAGTCTTATGGCAATGAGCAGTTCTTC.